The sequence of this TCR beta chain was determined in a study of cytomegalovirus exposure and HLA in healthy donors. 60 Vbeta and 13 Jbeta primers were used in PCR. Authors' methods: It was a later analysis that counted roughly 80 million unique TCR beta chains, of which some 9.9 million were shared. Only in-frame clones appear in the TCRdb table, and some are missing; sequencing was by immunoSEQ multiplex PCR. V and J calls and clone size are those listed in that table; D and trimming were worked out from the DNA. The sample holds approximately 170,000 clones, roughly 67% seen once. The receptor was isolated from a woman aged 18-29 years in good health and CMV-seropositive. Source material: PBMCs.

Here the CDR3 reads CASSPGTALANYGYTF. CDR3 coding DNA: TGCGCCAGCAGCCCGGGGACTGCTTTAGCTAACTATGGCTACACCTTC. This rearrangement joins TRBV5-1 to TRBJ1-2, with D perhaps matching TRBD1 (5 bases). CDR1 SGHRS and CDR2 YFSETQ come from the germline V gene. V lost 4 bases and J 0 bases, leaving 16 bases between the germline ends. The CDR3 covers 16 residues.